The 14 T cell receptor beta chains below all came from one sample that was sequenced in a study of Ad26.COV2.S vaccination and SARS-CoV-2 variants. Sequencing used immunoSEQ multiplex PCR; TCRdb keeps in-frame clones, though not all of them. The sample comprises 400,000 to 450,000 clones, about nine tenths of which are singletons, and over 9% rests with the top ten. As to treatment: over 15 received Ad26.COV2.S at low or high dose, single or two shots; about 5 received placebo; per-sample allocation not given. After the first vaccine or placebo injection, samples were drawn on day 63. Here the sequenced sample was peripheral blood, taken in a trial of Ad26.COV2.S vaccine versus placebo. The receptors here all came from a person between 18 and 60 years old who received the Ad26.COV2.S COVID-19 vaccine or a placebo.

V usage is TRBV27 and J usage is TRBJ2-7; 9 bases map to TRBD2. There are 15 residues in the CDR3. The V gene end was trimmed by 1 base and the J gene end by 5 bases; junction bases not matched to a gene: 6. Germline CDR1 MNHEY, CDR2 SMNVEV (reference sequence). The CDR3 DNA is TGTGCCAGCAGTTTATTCCTAGCGGGACCCCACGAGCAGTACTTC. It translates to CASSLFLAGPHEQYF.

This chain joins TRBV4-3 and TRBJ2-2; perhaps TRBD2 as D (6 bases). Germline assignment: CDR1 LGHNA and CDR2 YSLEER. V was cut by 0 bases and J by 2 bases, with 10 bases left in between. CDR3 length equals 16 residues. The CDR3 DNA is TGCGCCAGCAGCCAAGATCTTAGCGGTAACACCGGGGAGCTGTTTTTT. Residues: CASSQDLSGNTGELFF.

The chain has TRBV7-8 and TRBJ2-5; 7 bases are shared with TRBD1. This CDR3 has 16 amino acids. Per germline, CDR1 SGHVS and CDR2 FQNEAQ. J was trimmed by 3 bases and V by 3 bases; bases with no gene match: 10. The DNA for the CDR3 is TGTGCCAGCAGCTTCACACCCGCTGGGACAGAAGAGACCCAGTACTTC. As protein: CASSFTPAGTEETQYF.

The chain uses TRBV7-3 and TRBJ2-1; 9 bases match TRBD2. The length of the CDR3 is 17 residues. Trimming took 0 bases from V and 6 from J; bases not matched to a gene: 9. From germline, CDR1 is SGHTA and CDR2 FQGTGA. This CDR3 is CASSLTRREGRFNEQFF. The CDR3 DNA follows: TGTGCCAGCAGCTTAACGCGGCGGGAGGGCCGATTCAATGAGCAGTTCTTC.

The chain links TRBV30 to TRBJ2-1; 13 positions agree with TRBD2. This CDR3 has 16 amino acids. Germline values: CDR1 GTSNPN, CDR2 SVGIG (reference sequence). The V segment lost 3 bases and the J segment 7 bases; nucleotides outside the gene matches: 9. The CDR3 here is CAWRGSGTSGVNEQFF. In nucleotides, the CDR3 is TGTGCCTGGAGGGGGTCCGGGACTAGCGGGGTAAATGAGCAGTTCTTC.

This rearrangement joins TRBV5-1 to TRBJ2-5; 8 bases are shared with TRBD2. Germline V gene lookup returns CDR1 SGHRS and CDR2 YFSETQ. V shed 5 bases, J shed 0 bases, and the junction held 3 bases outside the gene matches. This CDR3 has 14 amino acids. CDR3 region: CASRPSGYQETQYF. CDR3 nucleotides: TGCGCCAGCAGGCCTAGCGGGTACCAAGAGACCCAGTACTTC.

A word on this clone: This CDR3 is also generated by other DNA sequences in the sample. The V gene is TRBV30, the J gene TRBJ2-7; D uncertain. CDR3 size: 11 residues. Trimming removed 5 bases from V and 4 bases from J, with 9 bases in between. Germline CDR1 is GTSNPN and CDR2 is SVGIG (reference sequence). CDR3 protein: CAWGRTYEQYF. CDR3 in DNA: TGTGCCTGGGGTAGGACGTACGAGCAGTACTTC.

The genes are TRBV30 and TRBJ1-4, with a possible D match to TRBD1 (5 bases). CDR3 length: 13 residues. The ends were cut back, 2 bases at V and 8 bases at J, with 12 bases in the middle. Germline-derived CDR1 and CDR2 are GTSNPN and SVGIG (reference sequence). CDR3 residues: CAWSLGVREKLFF. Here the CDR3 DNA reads TGTGCCTGGAGTCTAGGGGTTCGGGAAAAACTGTTTTTT.

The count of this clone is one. The chain's CDR3 is CAIRALAPWGEQYF. CDR3 sequence (DNA): TGTGCCATCAGAGCCCTAGCGCCCTGGGGGGAGCAGTACTTC. The chain recombines TRBV10-3 with TRBJ2-7; the D gene is possibly TRBD2 (6 bases). Germline V CDR1 and CDR2: ENHRY, SYGVKD. With 6 bases removed from V and 7 bases from J, the gap between germline ends came to 19 bases. The CDR3 totals 14 residues.

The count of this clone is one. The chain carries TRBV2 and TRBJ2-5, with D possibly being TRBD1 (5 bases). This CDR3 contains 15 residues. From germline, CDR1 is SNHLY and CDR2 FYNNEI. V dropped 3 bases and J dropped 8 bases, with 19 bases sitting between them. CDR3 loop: CASSERTTAVRTQYF. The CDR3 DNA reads TGTGCCAGCAGTGAGAGGACAACCGCGGTTCGAACCCAGTACTTC. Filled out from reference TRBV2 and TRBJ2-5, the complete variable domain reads EPEVTQTPSHQVTQMGQEVILRCVPISNHLYFYWYRQILGQKVEFLVSFYNNEISEKSEIFDDQFSVERPDGSNFTLKIRSTKLEDSAMYFCASSERTTAVRTQYFGPGTRLLVL.

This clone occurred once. The CDR3 nucleotides read TGTGCCCTCTCCCGGCCTCGCGGGGCCGCCTACGAGCAGTACTTC. Its translation: CALSRPRGAAYEQYF. The chain combines TRBV3-1 (or the pseudogene TRBV3-2) with TRBJ2-7; tentatively, D is TRBD2 (6 bases). Trimming stripped 11 bases from V and 2 bases from J, with 22 bases between. CDR1 and CDR2 (germline): LGHDT, YNNKEL (reference sequence). This CDR3 has 15 residues.

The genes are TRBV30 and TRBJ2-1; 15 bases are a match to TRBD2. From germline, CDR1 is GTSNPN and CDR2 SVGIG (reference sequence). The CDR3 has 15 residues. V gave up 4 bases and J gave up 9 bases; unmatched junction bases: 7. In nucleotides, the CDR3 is TGTGCCTGGACCGGACTAGCGGGAGGGCGGGGTGAGCAGTTCTTC. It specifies CAWTGLAGGRGEQFF. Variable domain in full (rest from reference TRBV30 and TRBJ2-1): SQTIHQWPATLVQPVGSPLSLECTVEGTSNPNLYWYRQAAGRGLQLLFYSVGIGQISSEVPQNLSASRPQDRQFILSSKKLLLSDSGFYLCAWTGLAGGRGEQFFGPGTRLTVL.

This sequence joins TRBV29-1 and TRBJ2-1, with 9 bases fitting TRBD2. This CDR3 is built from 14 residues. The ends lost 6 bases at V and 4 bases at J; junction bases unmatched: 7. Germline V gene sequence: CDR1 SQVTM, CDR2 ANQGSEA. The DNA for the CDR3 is TGCAGCGTGTCCTCTAGCGGGACGTACAATGAGCAGTTCTTC. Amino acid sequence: CSVSSSGTYNEQFF.

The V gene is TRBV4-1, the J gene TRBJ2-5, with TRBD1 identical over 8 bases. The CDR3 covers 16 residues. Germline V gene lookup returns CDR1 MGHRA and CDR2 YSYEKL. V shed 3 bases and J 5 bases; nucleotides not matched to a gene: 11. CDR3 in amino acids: CASSQIPGTGTETQYF. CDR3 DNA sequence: TGCGCCAGCAGCCAGATTCCAGGGACAGGTACGGAGACCCAGTACTTC.